These 18 T cell receptor beta chains originate from one sample sequenced in a study of cytomegalovirus exposure and HLA in healthy donors. 13 Jbeta primers and 60 Vbeta primers were used for the PCR. Libraries were prepared by immunoSEQ multiplex PCR; TCRdb keeps only in-frame clonotypes and omits some of them. The sample records 180,000 or so clones, over 80% being singletons. Sequencing was done on a sample of PBMCs. The receptors were sampled from a man in his forties or fifties in good health and CMV-seronegative.

The chain employs TRBV5-1 and TRBJ2-1; 7 nucleotides agree with TRBD2. Germline V gene data show CDR1 as SGHRS and CDR2 as YFSETQ. The junction had 9 bases not matched to a gene; V was cut back by 5 bases and J by 4 bases. The CDR3 is 15 residues long. CDR3 DNA sequence: TGCGCCAGCAGATTCCTAGCGGAGTCATACAATGAGCAGTTCTTC. It specifies CASRFLAESYNEQFF.

V gene TRBV28 combines with J gene TRBJ2-7; 11 bases line up with TRBD1. This CDR3 spans 14 amino acids. Trimming removed 5 bases from V and 4 bases from J; junction bases left unmatched: 4. CDR1 and CDR2 from the germline V gene are MDHEN and SYDVKM. The CDR3 loop reads CASSTGTGGYEQYF. The CDR3 bases are TGTGCCAGCAGTACCGGGACAGGGGGATACGAGCAGTACTTC. The full variable domain, rest sourced from reference TRBV28 and TRBJ2-7, is DVKVTQSSRYLVKRTGEKVFLECVQDMDHENMFWYRQDPGLGLRLIYFSYDVKMKEKGDIPEGYSVSREKKERFSLILESASTNQTSMYLCASSTGTGGYEQYFGPGTRLTVT.

The chain recombines TRBV6-5 with TRBJ2-7; tentatively, D is TRBD1 (5 bases). CDR1 is MNHEY, CDR2 SVGAGI, per germline. The V end lost 4 bases, the J end lost 4 bases, and 11 bases lay between the germline ends. This CDR3 has 13 amino acids. The CDR3 bases are TGTGCCAGCAGTTTGACAGTGAGATACGAGCAGTACTTC. Translated, it gives CASSLTVRYEQYF.

The rearrangement uses TRBV7-2 and TRBJ1-5, with 9 positions matching TRBD1. CDR1 and CDR2 (germline): SGHTA, FQGNSA. The CDR3 consists of 15 residues. Trimming at V came to 5 bases and at J to 5 bases, leaving 7 bases not matched to a gene. DNA of the CDR3: TGTGCCAGCAGCCGGAGCGGACAGGGGTATCAGCCCCAGCATTTT. This codes for CASSRSGQGYQPQHF.

The rearrangement links TRBV5-1 to TRBJ2-4; tentatively, D is TRBD2 (5 bases). Looked up from germline, CDR1 is SGHRS and CDR2 is YFSETQ. The V and J ends lost 0 bases and 0 bases respectively, with 10 bases between them. This CDR3 region has 16 residues. The CDR3 DNA sequence: TGCGCCAGCAGCTTGGAAAGCGGATCAGCCAAAAACATTCAGTACTTC. Translated, it gives CASSLESGSAKNIQYF.

The chain couples TRBV5-8 to TRBJ1-3, with a weak D call TRBD1 (6 bases). Germline V gene lookup returns CDR1 SGHTS and CDR2 YDEGEE. This CDR3 has 15 amino acids. V gave up 1 base and J gave up 3 bases, with 11 bases separating them. The CDR3 DNA is TGTGCCAGCAGCTTGAACAGGGTCGATGGAAACACCATATATTTT. Translation gives CASSLNRVDGNTIYF.

This clone was counted once. The junction shows a germline mismatch at one end, possibly a read error. The chain is built from TRBV7-9 and TRBJ2-7, with D hard to call. The CDR3 has 12 amino acids. Germline lookup yields CDR1 SEHNR and CDR2 FQNEAQ (reference sequence). CDR3 in amino acids: CSSSFPLSEQYF. The DNA for the CDR3 is TGTTCCAGCAGCTTTCCCTTGAGCGAGCAGTACTTC.

J is TRBJ2-7 and V is TRBV25-1, with D perhaps TRBD1 (7 bases). Germline CDR1 and CDR2: MGHDK and SYGVNS. The V end was cut by 7 bases, the J end by 6 bases, with 16 bases between. The CDR3 contains 13 residues. Here the CDR3 reads CASTSGGTREQYF. The CDR3 DNA is TGTGCCAGCACCTCAGGGGGGACTCGCGAGCAGTACTTC.

The V and J genes are TRBV27 and TRBJ2-3, with 7 positions matching TRBD2. CDR1 MNHEY and CDR2 SMNVEV come from the germline V gene (reference sequence). Trimming at V came to 0 bases and at J to 6 bases, leaving 6 bases not matched to a gene. The CDR3 totals 15 residues. The CDR3 DNA follows: TGTGCCAGCAGTTTATCGGGGGGGTTTACGGATACGCAGTATTTT. It translates to CASSLSGGFTDTQYF.

This sequence joins TRBV18 and TRBJ1-4; D ambiguous. Germline loops: CDR1 KGHSH, CDR2 LQKENI. The V gene lost 2 bases and the J gene lost 1 base, with 8 bases spanning the gap. The CDR3 loop spans 15 amino acids. The CDR3 spells CASSPSGVTNEKLFF. The CDR3 DNA reads TGTGCCAGCTCACCATCCGGGGTAACTAATGAAAAACTGTTTTTT.

The rearrangement links TRBV5-5 to TRBJ2-7, with TRBD1 matching 9 bases. There are 13 residues in the CDR3. J lost 6 bases, V lost 0 bases, and 1 base had no gene match. Looked up from germline, CDR1 is SGHKS and CDR2 is YYEKEE (reference sequence). This chain's CDR3 is CASSLGQGGEQYF. In DNA form, the CDR3 reads TGTGCCAGCAGCTTGGGACAGGGGGGCGAGCAGTACTTC.

The chain combines TRBV28 with TRBJ1-5; D gene ambiguous. Germline CDR1 reads MDHEN; CDR2 reads SYDVKM. V gave up 3 bases and J gave up 2 bases, with 11 bases separating them. This CDR3 has 15 residues. The CDR3, as DNA: TGTGCCAGCAGTTTTTTGAGGGTTGGCAATCAGCCCCAGCATTTT. Translated: CASSFLRVGNQPQHF.

The chain has TRBV5-4 and TRBJ1-4, with D tentatively TRBD1 (6 bases). The V and J ends lost 4 bases and 5 bases respectively, with 15 bases between them. Germline CDR1 is SGHNT and CDR2 is YYREEE (reference sequence). The CDR3 sequence is 15 residues long. CDR3 in amino acids: CASSSGTRKNEKLFF. CDR3 nucleotides: TGTGCCAGCAGCAGTGGGACACGGAAGAATGAAAAACTGTTTTTT. The whole variable domain, filled in from reference TRBV5-4 and TRBJ1-4, reads ETGVTQSPTHLIKTRGQQVTLRCSSQSGHNTVSWYQQALGQGPQFIFQYYREEENGRGNFPPRFSGLQFPNYSSELNVNALELDDSALYLCASSSGTRKNEKLFFGSGTQLSVL.

The CDR3 DNA reads TGTGCCAGCAGCTTAACGGGGGGGACGGGGCAAACCGGGGAGCTGTTTTTT. It translates to CASSLTGGTGQTGELFF. J is TRBJ2-2 and V is TRBV7-3; 7 bases match TRBD2. V shed 0 bases and J 5 bases; nucleotides not matched to a gene: 9. Germline assignment: CDR1 SGHTA and CDR2 FQGTGA. The CDR3 is 17 residues long.

This clone has only a few counts. V is TRBV30 and J is TRBJ1-1; unclear D gene. Trimming cost V 4 bases and J 8 bases, with 14 bases left between them. CDR1 and CDR2 (germline): GTSNPN, SVGIG (reference sequence). This CDR3 has 12 amino acids. DNA for the CDR3: TGTGCCTGGAAAGGAGTAGGGAGCGAAGCTTTCTTT. It translates to CAWKGVGSEAFF.

CDR3 residues: CASSLRRGGTDTQYF. CDR3 in DNA: TGTGCCAGCAGCTTAAGGCGCGGGGGCACAGATACGCAGTATTTT. The chain has TRBV11-3 and TRBJ2-3, with D tentatively TRBD2 (6 bases). The CDR3 is 15 amino acids. CDR1 and CDR2 from the germline V gene are SGHNT and YENEEA. Trimming stripped 2 bases from V and 1 base from J, with 10 bases between.

The chain recombines TRBV18 with TRBJ1-2; D is undetermined. Germline CDR1 and CDR2: KGHSH and LQKENI. This CDR3 comprises 13 residues. Between the trimmed V and J ends, which lost 2 bases and 2 bases, there was a span of 6 bases. CDR3 in DNA: TGTGCCAGCTCACCAGGGGAGAACTATGGCTACACCTTC. This sequence encodes CASSPGENYGYTF.

The J gene is TRBJ2-2, the V gene TRBV5-1, with D possibly being TRBD2 (5 bases). Germline V gene sequence: CDR1 SGHRS, CDR2 YFSETQ. The CDR3 is 15 residues long. V lost 1 base to trimming and J lost 0 bases, with 7 bases between them. The CDR3 DNA sequence: TGCGCCAGCAGCTTGCTACTAGCGAACACCGGGGAGCTGTTTTTT. This sequence encodes CASSLLLANTGELFF.